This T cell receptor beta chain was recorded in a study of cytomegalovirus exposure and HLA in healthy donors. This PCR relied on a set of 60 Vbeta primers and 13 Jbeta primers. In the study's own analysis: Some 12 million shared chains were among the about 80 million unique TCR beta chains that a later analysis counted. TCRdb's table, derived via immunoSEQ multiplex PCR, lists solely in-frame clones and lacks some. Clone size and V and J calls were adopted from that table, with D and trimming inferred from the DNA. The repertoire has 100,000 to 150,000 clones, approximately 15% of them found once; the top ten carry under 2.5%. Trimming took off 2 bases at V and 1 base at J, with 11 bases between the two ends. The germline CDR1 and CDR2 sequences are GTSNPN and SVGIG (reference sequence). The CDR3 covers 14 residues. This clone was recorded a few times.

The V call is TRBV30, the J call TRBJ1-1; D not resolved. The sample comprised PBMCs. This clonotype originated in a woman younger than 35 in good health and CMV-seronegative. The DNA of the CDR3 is TGTGCCTGGAGTCCGCATGCAGGGAACACTGAAGCTTTCTTT. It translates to CAWSPHAGNTEAFF. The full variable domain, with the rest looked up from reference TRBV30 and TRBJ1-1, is SQTIHQWPATLVQPVGSPLSLECTVEGTSNPNLYWYRQAAGRGLQLLFYSVGIGQISSEVPQNLSASRPQDRQFILSSKKLLLSDSGFYLCAWSPHAGNTEAFFGQGTRLTVV.